This TCR beta chain came from a study of T cells after yellow fever vaccination. Findings of the study overall: A minor fraction of clonotypes spanned both CD4 and CD8 compartments. Abundant clonotypes from the bulk population could have been carried over as contaminants into FACS-sorted repertoires. Subsequent booster samples again held most clones from primary vaccination (96% CD4, 85% to 90% CD8).

A note on this clonotype: Its specificity is not known.

A universal primer site and UMIs were added as TCR cDNA was made by 5'RACE template switching. One entry per CDR3 protein results from TCRdb running MiXCR on the 5' RACE reads. The data show 350,000 or so distinct CDR3 sequences, approximately 8% seen once. Germline V CDR1 and CDR2: PRHDT, FYEKMQ (reference sequence). Trimming left V 0 bases short and J 6 bases short, with 8 bases between. This CDR3 is built from 13 residues. The rearrangement links TRBV13 to TRBJ1-1, with D perhaps matching TRBD1 (5 bases). This TCR was recovered from a man between 18 and 35 years old who received the YFV17D yellow fever vaccine. This sample comprised PBMCs, obtained about 49 days after the first yellow fever vaccination. The CDR3 DNA sequence: TGTGCCAGCAGCTTAGGCCAGGGAGCTGAAGCTTTCTTT. Its translation: CASSLGQGAEAFF.